This T cell receptor beta chain appears in the sequencing data of a study of cytomegalovirus exposure and HLA in healthy donors. Study outcomes and limitations: Accurate HLA-A and HLA-B prediction from TCR beta sequences was reported for most subjects. Rare TCR sequences predominated, though certain public TCRs were found in many donors.

The CDR3 runs 14 residues. With 5 bases clipped from V and 3 bases from J, the junction kept 3 bases outside the gene matches. Germline V gene sequence: CDR1 LNHDA, CDR2 SQIVND (reference sequence). Researchers ran the PCR with 60 Vbeta and 13 Jbeta primers. Only in-frame clones appear in the TCRdb table, and some are missing; sequencing was by immunoSEQ multiplex PCR. Of around 190,000 clones in the sample, 65% to 85% were seen once. Only a few counts were recorded for this clone. Its antigen is unidentified. The chain carries TRBV19 and TRBJ1-1; TRBD1 agrees at 10 bases. The sample consisted of PBMCs. This sequence originates from a woman aged 25 to 39 in good health and CMV-seronegative. CDR3 DNA: TGTGCCAGTAGTGGGACAGGGGCCGACACTGAAGCTTTCTTT. This sequence encodes CASSGTGADTEAFF.